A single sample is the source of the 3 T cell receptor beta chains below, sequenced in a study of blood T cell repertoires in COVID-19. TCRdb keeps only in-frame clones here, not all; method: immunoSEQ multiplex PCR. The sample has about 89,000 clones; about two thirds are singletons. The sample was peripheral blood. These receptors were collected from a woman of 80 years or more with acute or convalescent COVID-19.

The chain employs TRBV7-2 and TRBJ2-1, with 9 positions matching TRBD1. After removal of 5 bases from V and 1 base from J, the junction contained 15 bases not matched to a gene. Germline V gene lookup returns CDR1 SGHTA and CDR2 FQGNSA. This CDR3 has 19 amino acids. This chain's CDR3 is CASSLVQVAGTGSYNEQFF. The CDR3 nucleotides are TGTGCCAGCAGCCTAGTCCAGGTAGCCGGGACAGGGTCCTACAATGAGCAGTTCTTC.

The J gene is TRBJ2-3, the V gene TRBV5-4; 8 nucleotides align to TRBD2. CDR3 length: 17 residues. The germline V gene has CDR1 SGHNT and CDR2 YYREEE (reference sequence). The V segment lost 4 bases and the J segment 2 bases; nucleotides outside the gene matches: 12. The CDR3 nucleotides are TGTGCCAGCAGCAGGACGGGGGGGGCGCTATACACAGATACGCAGTATTTT. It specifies CASSRTGGALYTDTQYF.

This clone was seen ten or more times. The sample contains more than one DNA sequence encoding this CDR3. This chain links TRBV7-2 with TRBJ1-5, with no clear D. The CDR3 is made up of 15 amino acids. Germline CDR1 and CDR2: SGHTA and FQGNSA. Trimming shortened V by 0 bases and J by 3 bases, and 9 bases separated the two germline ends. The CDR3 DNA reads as TGTGCCAGCAGCTTAGCGTCGCAGAACAATCAGCCCCAGCATTTT. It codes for CASSLASQNNQPQHF.